The rows below give T cell receptor beta chains drawn from one sample of a study of shared clonotypes between healthy human individuals. Here immunoSEQ multiplex PCR was the method, and the copy in TCRdb shows in-frame clones only, minus some. The sample holds a few million clones, approximately 96% seen once. Sequencing used naive CD4+ T cells sorted from blood. The receptors originated from a man between 18 and 29 years old in good health. Each CDR3 is given with its conserved first and last residue. A D gene is named only where the DNA matches it firmly. Size is stated for part of the rows, as once, few or many counts, or as a class when the clone is expanded.

d_call	clone_size	j_call	v_call	cdr3_aa	cdr3_nt
NA	NA	TRBJ2-7	TRBV28	CASSPAGTWGYEQYF	TGTGCCAGCAGCCCAGCCGGGACCTGGGGATACGAGCAGTACTTC
NA	NA	TRBJ1-1	TRBV14	CASSPGPGGTEAFF	TGTGCCAGCAGCCCCGGCCCCGGAGGGACTGAAGCTTTCTTT
TRBD1	NA	TRBJ1-2	TRBV28	CASSLVGQSNYGYTF	TGTGCCAGCAGTTTAGTGGGACAGAGTAACTATGGCTACACCTTC
NA	NA	TRBJ2-5	TRBV6-1	CASSESGGTQYF	TGTGCCAGCAGTGAATCAGGAGGGACTCAGTACTTC
NA	NA	TRBJ1-2	TRBV6-5	CASSYRDSNYGYTF	TGTGCCAGCAGTTACAGGGATTCTAACTATGGCTACACCTTC
NA	NA	TRBJ1-1	TRBV5-8	CASSFYRLNTEAFF	TGTGCCAGCAGCTTTTACCGTCTGAACACTGAAGCTTTCTTT
NA	NA	TRBJ2-7	TRBV10-3	CAISGHGSLVEQYF	TGTGCCATCAGTGGACATGGGAGCCTCGTCGAGCAGTACTTC
NA	NA	TRBJ2-2	TRBV14	CASSRIATTSGELFF	TGTGCCAGCAGCCGAATTGCCACTACTAGCGGGGAGCTGTTTTTT
NA	NA	TRBJ2-1	TRBV7-3	CASSLMQGNYNEQFF	TGTGCCAGCAGCTTAATGCAGGGGAACTACAATGAGCAGTTCTTC
NA	NA	TRBJ2-1	TRBV5-1	CASSIGYQSSYNEQFF	TGCGCCAGCAGCATTGGATACCAGAGCTCCTACAATGAGCAGTTCTTC
TRBD1	NA	TRBJ1-5	TRBV7-2	CASSPDRGRQPQHF	TGTGCCAGCAGCCCGGACAGGGGAAGGCAGCCCCAGCATTTT
NA	NA	TRBJ2-2	TRBV27	CASSLFWSGELFF	TGTGCCAGCAGTTTATTTTGGTCCGGGGAGCTGTTTTTT
NA	NA	TRBJ2-1	TRBV30	CAWQMGARGNEQFF	TGTGCCTGGCAGATGGGGGCAAGGGGGAATGAGCAGTTCTTC
NA	NA	TRBJ2-5	TRBV2	CASSGEAVGGETQYF	TGTGCCAGCAGTGGTGAAGCTGTGGGGGGAGAGACCCAGTACTTC
NA	NA	TRBJ1-2	TRBV5-1	CASSLQGDYGYTF	TGCGCCAGCAGCTTACAGGGAGACTATGGCTACACCTTC
NA	NA	TRBJ1-2	TRBV5-5	CASSLRPGTGFEGYTF	TGTGCCAGCAGCCTAAGGCCGGGCACGGGGTTCGAGGGCTACACCTTC
NA	NA	TRBJ2-2	TRBV1	CTSSQGGGELFF	TGCACCAGCAGCCAAGGCGGCGGGGAGCTGTTTTTT
NA	NA	TRBJ2-7	TRBV11-2	CASRRLGGYEQYF	TGTGCCAGCAGACGTTTAGGGGGCTACGAGCAGTACTTC
NA	NA	TRBJ2-7	TRBV5-1	CASSLGTVIDEQYF	TGCGCCAGCAGCTTGGGAACCGTGATAGACGAGCAGTACTTC
NA	once	TRBJ1-3	TRBV18	CASSPGTDSGNTIYF	TGTGCCAGCTCCCCAGGAACAGACTCTGGAAACACCATATATTTT
NA	NA	TRBJ2-3	TRBV2	CASKRDSNTDTQYF	TGTGCCAGCAAAAGGGACTCGAACACAGATACGCAGTATTTT
TRBD2	NA	TRBJ2-3	TRBV5-3	CARSLTPSGDTDTQYF	TGTGCCAGAAGCTTGACTCCTAGCGGTGACACAGATACGCAGTATTTT